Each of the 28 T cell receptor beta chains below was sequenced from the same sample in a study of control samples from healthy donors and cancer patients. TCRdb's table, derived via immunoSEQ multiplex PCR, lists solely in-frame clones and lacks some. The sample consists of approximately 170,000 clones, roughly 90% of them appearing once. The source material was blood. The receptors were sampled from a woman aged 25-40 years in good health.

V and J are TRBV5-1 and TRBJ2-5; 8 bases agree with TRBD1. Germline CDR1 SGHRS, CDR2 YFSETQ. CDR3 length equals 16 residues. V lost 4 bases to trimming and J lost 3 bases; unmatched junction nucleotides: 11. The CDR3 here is CASSTQPGTGKETQYF. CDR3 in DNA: TGCGCCAGCAGCACACAACCCGGGACAGGAAAAGAGACCCAGTACTTC.

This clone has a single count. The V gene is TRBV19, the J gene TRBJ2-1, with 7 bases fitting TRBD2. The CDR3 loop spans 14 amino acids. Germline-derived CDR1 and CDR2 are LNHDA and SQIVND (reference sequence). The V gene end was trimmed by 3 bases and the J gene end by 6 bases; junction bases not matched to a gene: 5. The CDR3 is CASSMGGRGNEQFF. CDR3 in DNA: TGTGCCAGTAGTATGGGGGGGAGAGGCAATGAGCAGTTCTTC. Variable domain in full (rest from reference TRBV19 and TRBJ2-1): DGGITQSPKYLFRKEGQNVTLSCEQNLNHDAMYWYRQDPGQGLRLIYYSQIVNDFQKGDIAEGYSVSREKKESFPLTVTSAQKNPTAFYLCASSMGGRGNEQFFGPGTRLTVL.

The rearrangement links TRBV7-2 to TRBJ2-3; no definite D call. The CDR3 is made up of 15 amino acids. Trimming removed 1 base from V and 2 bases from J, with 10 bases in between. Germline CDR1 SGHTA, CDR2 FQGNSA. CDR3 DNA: TGTGCCAGCAGCTTAGTAAGTGGGCACACAGATACGCAGTATTTT. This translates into CASSLVSGHTDTQYF.

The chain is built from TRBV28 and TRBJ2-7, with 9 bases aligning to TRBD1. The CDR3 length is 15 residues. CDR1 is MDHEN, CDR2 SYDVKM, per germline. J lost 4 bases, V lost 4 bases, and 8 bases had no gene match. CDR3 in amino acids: CASSSTSGQGYEQYF. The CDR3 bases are TGTGCCAGCAGTTCGACGTCGGGACAGGGTTACGAGCAGTACTTC.

This chain's CDR3 is CASSSGRYGYTF. Here the CDR3 DNA reads TGTGCCAGCAGTTCCGGACGGTATGGCTACACCTTC. This chain uses TRBV28 with TRBJ1-2; D remains unclear. This CDR3 comprises 12 residues. With 4 bases removed from V and 5 bases from J, the gap between germline ends came to 8 bases. Germline CDR1 and CDR2: MDHEN and SYDVKM.

Here the CDR3 reads CAWSVGYRTENSPLHF. The CDR3 nucleotides are TGTGCCTGGAGTGTAGGATACCGGACAGAGAATTCACCCCTCCACTTT. The chain is built from TRBV30 and TRBJ1-6; the D gene is possibly TRBD1 (6 bases). Per the germline V gene, CDR1 is GTSNPN and CDR2 is SVGIG (reference sequence). The CDR3 totals 16 residues. V was trimmed by 0 bases and J by 7 bases, leaving 16 bases between them. Full variable domain (remainder filled in from reference TRBV30 and TRBJ1-6): SQTIHQWPATLVQPVGSPLSLECTVEGTSNPNLYWYRQAAGRGLQLLFYSVGIGQISSEVPQNLSASRPQDRQFILSSKKLLLSDSGFYLCAWSVGYRTENSPLHFGNGTRLTVT.

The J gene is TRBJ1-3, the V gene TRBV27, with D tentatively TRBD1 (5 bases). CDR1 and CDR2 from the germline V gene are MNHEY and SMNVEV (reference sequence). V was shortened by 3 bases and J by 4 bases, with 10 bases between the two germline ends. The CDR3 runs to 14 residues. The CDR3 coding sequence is TGTGCCAGCAGTTTGGCAGGGCTCGGAAACACCATATATTTT. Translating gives CASSLAGLGNTIYF.

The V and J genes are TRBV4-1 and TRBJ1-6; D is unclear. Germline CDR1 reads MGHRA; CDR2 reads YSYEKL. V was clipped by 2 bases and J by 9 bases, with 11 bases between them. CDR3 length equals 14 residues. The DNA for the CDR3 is TGCGCCAGCAGCCAATTACAGAACGTTTCACCCCTCCACTTT. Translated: CASSQLQNVSPLHF.

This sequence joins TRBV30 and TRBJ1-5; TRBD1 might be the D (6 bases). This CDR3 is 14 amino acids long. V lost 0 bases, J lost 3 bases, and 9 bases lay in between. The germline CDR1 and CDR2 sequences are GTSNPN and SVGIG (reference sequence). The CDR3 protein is CAWSVGQHNQPQHF. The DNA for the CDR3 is TGTGCCTGGAGTGTCGGACAGCACAATCAGCCCCAGCATTTT.

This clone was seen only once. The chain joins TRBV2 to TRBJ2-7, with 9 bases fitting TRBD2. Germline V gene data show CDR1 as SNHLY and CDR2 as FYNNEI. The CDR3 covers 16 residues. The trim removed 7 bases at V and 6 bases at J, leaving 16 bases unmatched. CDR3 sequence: CASNGASGVDASEQYF. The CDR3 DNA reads TGTGCCAGCAACGGGGCTAGCGGGGTTGACGCCTCCGAGCAGTACTTC.

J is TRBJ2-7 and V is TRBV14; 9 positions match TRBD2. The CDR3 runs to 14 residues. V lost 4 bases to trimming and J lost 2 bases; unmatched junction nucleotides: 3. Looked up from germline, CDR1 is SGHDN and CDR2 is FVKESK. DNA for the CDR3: TGTGCCAGCAGCCTGGTAGCGGGGGCCTACGAGCAGTACTTC. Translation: CASSLVAGAYEQYF.

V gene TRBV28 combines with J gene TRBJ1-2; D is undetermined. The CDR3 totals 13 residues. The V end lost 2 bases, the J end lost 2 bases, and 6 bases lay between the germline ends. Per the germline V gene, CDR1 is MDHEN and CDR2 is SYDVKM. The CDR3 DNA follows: TGTGCCAGCAGTTTAAGTATAAACTATGGCTACACCTTC. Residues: CASSLSINYGYTF.

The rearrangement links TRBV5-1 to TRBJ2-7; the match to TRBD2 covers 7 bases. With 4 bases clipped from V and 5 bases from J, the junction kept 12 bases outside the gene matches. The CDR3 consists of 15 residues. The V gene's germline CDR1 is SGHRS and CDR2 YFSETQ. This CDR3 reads CASSPRGARGDEQYF. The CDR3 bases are TGCGCCAGCAGCCCCCGCGGGGCCCGGGGGGACGAGCAGTACTTC.

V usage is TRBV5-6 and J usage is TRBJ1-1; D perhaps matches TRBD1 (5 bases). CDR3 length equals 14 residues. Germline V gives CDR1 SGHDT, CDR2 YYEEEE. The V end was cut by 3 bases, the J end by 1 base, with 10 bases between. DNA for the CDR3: TGTGCCAGCAGCTGGGGGACTGAGAACACTGAAGCTTTCTTT. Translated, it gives CASSWGTENTEAFF. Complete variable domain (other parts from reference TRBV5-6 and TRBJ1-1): DAGVTQSPTHLIKTRGQQVTLRCSPKSGHDTVSWYQQALGQGPQFIFQYYEEEERQRGNFPDRFSGHQFPNYSSELNVNALLLGDSALYLCASSWGTENTEAFFGQGTRLTVV.

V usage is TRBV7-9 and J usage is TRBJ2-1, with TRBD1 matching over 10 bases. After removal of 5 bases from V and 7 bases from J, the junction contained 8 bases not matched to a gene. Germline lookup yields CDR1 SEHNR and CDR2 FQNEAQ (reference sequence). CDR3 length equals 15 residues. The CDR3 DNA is TGTGCCAGCAGCAACCCGGGACAGGGGAGGAATGAGCAGTTCTTC. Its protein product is CASSNPGQGRNEQFF.

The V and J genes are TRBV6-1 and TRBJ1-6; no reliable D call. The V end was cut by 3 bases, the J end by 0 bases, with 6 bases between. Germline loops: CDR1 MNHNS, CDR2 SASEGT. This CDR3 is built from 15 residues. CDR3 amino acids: CASSDRSSYNSPLHF. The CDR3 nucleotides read TGTGCCAGCAGTGACAGGAGCTCCTATAATTCACCCCTCCACTTT.

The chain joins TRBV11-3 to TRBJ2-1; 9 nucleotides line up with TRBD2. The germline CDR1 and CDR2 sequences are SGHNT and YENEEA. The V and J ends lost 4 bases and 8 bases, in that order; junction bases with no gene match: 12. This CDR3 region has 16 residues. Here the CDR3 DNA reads TGTGCCAGCAGCTCCGGTGGGCTAGCGGGACGGGATGAGCAGTTCTTC. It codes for CASSSGGLAGRDEQFF.

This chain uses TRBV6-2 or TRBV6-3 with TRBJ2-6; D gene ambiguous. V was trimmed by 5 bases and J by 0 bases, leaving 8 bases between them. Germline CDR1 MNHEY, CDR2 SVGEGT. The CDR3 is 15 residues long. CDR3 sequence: CASSKDDSGANVLTF. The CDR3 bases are TGTGCCAGCAGTAAGGACGACTCTGGGGCCAACGTCCTGACTTTC.

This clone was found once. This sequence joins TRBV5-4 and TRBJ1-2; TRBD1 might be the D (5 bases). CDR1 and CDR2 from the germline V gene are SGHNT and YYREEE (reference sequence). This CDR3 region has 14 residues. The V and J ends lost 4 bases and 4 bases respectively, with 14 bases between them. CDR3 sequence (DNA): TGTGCCAGCAGCGACCCCGACAGCCTCTATGGCTACACCTTC. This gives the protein CASSDPDSLYGYTF.

The CDR3: CASSLSRGVIFSGNTIYF. CDR3 nucleotides: TGTGCCAGCAGCTTATCGCGGGGGGTTATATTCTCTGGAAACACCATATATTTT. V gene TRBV7-6 combines with J gene TRBJ1-3, with D tentatively TRBD1 (5 bases). This CDR3 comprises 18 residues. V lost 2 bases to trimming and J lost 0 bases, with 17 bases between them. The V gene's germline CDR1 is SGHVS and CDR2 FNYEAQ.

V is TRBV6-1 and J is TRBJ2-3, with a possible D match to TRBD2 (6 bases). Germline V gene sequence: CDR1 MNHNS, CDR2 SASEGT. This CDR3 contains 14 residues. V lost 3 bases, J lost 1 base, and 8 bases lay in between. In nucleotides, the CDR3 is TGTGCCAGCAGTGATGGGACTGGCACAGATACGCAGTATTTT. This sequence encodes CASSDGTGTDTQYF.

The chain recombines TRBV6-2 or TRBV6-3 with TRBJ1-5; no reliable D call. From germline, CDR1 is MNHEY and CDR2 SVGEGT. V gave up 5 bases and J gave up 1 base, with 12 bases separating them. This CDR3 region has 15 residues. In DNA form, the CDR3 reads TGTGCCAGCAGTCGAGACACACGGAGCAATCAGCCCCAGCATTTT. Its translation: CASSRDTRSNQPQHF.

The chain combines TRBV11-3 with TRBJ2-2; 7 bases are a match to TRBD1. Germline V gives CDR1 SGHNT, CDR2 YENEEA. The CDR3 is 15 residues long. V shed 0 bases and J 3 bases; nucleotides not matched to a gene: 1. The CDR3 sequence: CASSLDGTDTGELFF. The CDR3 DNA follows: TGTGCCAGCAGCTTAGACGGGACAGACACCGGGGAGCTGTTTTTT.

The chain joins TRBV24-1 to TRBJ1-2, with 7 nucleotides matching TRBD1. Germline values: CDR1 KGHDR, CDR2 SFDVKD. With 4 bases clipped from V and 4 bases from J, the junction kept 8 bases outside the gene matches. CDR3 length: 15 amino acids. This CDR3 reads CATSESGQPAYGYTF. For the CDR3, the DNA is TGTGCCACCAGTGAATCGGGACAGCCGGCCTATGGCTACACCTTC.

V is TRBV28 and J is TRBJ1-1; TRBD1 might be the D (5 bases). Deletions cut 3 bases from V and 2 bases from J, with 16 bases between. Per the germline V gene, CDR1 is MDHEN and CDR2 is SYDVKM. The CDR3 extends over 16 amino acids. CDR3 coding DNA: TGTGCCAGCAGTTTGGACGTATTGGGGGGAAACACTGAAGCTTTCTTT. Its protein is CASSLDVLGGNTEAFF.

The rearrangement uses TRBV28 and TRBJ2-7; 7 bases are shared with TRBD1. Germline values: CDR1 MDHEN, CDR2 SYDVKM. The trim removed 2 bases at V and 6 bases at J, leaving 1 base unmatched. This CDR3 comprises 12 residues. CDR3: CASSLGTVEQYF. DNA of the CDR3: TGTGCCAGCAGTTTAGGGACAGTCGAGCAGTACTTC.

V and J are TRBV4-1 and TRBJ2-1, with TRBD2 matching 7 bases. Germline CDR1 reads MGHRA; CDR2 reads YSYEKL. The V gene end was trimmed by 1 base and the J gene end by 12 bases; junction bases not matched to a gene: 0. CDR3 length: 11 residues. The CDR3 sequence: CASSQGGGQFF. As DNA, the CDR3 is TGCGCCAGCAGCCAAGGCGGGGGGCAGTTCTTC.

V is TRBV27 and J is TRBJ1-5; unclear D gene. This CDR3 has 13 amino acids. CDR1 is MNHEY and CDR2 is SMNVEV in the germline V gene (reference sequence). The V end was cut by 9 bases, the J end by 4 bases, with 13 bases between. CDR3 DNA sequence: TGTGCCAGTAAACCCTGGGGAAATCAGCCCCAGCATTTT. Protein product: CASKPWGNQPQHF.